The text below deals with one T cell receptor (beta chain). This sample is drawn from a study of blood T cell repertoires in COVID-19. About the research overall: Acute-phase and convalescent COVID-19 samples originated in the United States, Italy and Spain. T cells, B-cell-depleted T cells, or PBMCs provided the cDNA or gDNA that served as material.

Germline CDR1 is ENHRY and CDR2 is SYGVKD. The V gene end was trimmed by 3 bases and the J gene end by 1 base; junction bases not matched to a gene: 7. This CDR3 is 16 amino acids long. How the authors handled the data: Reference gene primer amplification yielded estimated nucleated cell counts. Repertoires were generated with immunoSEQ multiplex PCR, while TCRdb's copy carries only in-frame clones and drops some. That table furnishes V, J and clone size, whereas the DNA furnished D and trimming. The data contain some 88,000 clones, about nine tenths of them singletons. The origin of this receptor is a human donor with active COVID-19. The donor label of this sample is uncertain. The chain employs TRBV10-3 and TRBJ2-7; 9 bases line up with TRBD2. The specimen was peripheral blood. The CDR3 loop is CAISEGSSGGSYEQYF. The CDR3 DNA reads as TGTGCCATCAGTGAAGGGTCCAGCGGGGGGTCCTACGAGCAGTACTTC.